This TCR beta chain stems from a study of T-cell memory formation after mild COVID-19. Regarding the study as a whole: Contracting clones from day 15 to 85 had balanced CD4/CD8; later expanders favoured CD4+. Contracting CD4+ clones sat mainly in CM and EM; CD8+ in EMRA. What remained unconfirmed was the SARS-CoV-2 specificity of second-wave clones peaking on day 37. Pre-infection memory harbored some responding clones, suggesting cross-reactive memory joined.

In TCRdb, the 5' RACE reads were re-called with MiXCR into one record per CDR3 protein. This table holds approximately 200,000 distinct CDR3 sequences, 16% found once. For this clonotype: Its antigen is not identified.

The CDR3 covers 15 residues. Trimming took off 2 bases at V and 4 bases at J, with 13 bases between the two ends. Per germline, CDR1 SGHRS and CDR2 YFSETQ. Source material: PBMCs or a T cell subset sorted from them (not recorded which). The sequence came from an adult woman who had mild COVID-19 (a few samples of this study predate the infection). Cell type and time point are not known. This chain links TRBV5-1 with TRBJ2-1, with D maybe TRBD1 (6 bases). DNA for the CDR3: TGCGCCAGCAGCTTCCGACAGGACCTATACAATGAGCAGTTCTTC. It specifies CASSFRQDLYNEQFF.